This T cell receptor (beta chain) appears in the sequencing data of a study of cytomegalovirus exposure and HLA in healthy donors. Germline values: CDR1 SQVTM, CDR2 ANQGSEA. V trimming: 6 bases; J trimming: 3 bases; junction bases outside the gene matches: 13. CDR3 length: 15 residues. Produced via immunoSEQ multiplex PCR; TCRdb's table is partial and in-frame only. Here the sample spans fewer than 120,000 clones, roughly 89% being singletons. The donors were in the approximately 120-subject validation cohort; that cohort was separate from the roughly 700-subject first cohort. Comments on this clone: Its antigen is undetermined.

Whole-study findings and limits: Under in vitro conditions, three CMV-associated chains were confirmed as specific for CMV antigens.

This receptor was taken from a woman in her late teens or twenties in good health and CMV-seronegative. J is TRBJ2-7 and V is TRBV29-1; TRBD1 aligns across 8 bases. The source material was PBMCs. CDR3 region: CSVVPTGVGFYEQYF. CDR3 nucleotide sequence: TGCAGCGTCGTCCCGACAGGGGTTGGCTTCTACGAGCAGTACTTC.